These T cell receptor beta chains were read from a single sample in a study of T-cell memory formation after mild COVID-19. Via MiXCR, TCRdb re-called the 5' RACE reads, giving one row per CDR3 protein. This repertoire shows fewer than 250,000 distinct CDR3 sequences, 15% to 17% found once; its top ten account for 2% to 2.5%. Sequenced input: PBMCs or a T cell subset sorted from them (not recorded which). These receptor sequences come from an adult woman who had mild COVID-19 (a few samples of this study predate the infection). Cell type and time point are not known. CDR3s include the opening cysteine and the closing phenylalanine or tryptophan. A D gene is named only where the DNA matches it firmly. Clone size is shown for a subset of rows, as once, few, many or a class of expanded clone.

V gene	J gene	clone size	D gene	CDR3 protein	CDR3 DNA
TRBV12-3/TRBV12-4	TRBJ2-5	.	TRBD1	CASRPGQLQETQYF	TGTGCCAGCAGGCCGGGACAGCTCCAAGAGACCCAGTACTTC
TRBV7-8	TRBJ2-5	many	TRBD1	CASAAGQGQETQYF	TGTGCCAGCGCGGCGGGACAGGGACAGGAGACCCAGTACTTC
TRBV28	TRBJ2-7	many	.	CASSLLGYEQYF	TGTGCCAGCAGTTTATTAGGGTACGAGCAGTACTTC
TRBV7-2	TRBJ2-1	once	.	CASSLQGFGRWNEQFF	TGTGCCAGCAGCTTACAGGGGTTCGGGAGGTGGAATGAGCAGTTCTTC
TRBV5-1	TRBJ2-5	.	.	CASSTTGQETQYF	TGCGCCAGCAGCACGACAGGACAAGAGACCCAGTACTTC
TRBV3-1	TRBJ1-1	.	.	CASSPITNTEAFF	TGTGCCAGCAGCCCTATCACGAACACTGAAGCTTTCTTT
TRBV20-1	TRBJ1-2	few	.	CSARDRTAVTNYGYTF	TGCAGTGCTAGAGACCGGACAGCAGTTACTAACTATGGCTACACCTTC
TRBV12-3/TRBV12-4	TRBJ2-7	.	.	CASSLMGGQGIREQYF	TGTGCCAGCAGTCTTATGGGAGGGCAGGGGATTCGCGAGCAGTACTTC
TRBV12-3/TRBV12-4	TRBJ1-1	.	.	CASSVTGPLF	TGTGCCAGCAGCGTCACAGGTCCACTCTTT
TRBV7-2	TRBJ1-1	.	TRBD1	CASSLPTGVGTEAFF	TGTGCCAGCAGCCTACCGACAGGGGTGGGGACTGAAGCTTTCTTT
TRBV5-1	TRBJ2-7	.	TRBD2	CASGTGLAGDSYEQYF	TGCGCCAGCGGGACTGGACTAGCGGGAGATTCCTACGAGCAGTACTTC
TRBV6-1	TRBJ1-5	.	TRBD1	CASTTGGVQPQHF	TGTGCCAGTACAACAGGGGGCGTTCAGCCCCAGCATTTT
TRBV5-1	TRBJ1-2	many	.	CASSLGHRDPSSGHYGYTF	TGCGCCAGCAGCTTGGGGCACCGGGACCCCTCTTCTGGGCATTATGGCTACACCTTC
TRBV30	TRBJ1-6	.	.	CAWSVGRNSPLHF	TGTGCCTGGAGTGTTGGCAGGAATTCACCCCTCCACTTT
TRBV5-6	TRBJ1-2	.	.	CASSLPDQYGYTF	TGTGCCAGCAGCTTGCCCGATCAGTATGGCTACACCTTC
TRBV6-2/TRBV6-3	TRBJ2-1	.	TRBD1	CASSLNRDRGAEQFF	TGTGCCAGCAGTTTGAACCGGGACAGGGGGGCAGAGCAGTTCTTC
TRBV9	TRBJ2-2	few	.	CASSVGTSAGSGELFF	TGTGCCAGCAGCGTAGGGACTTCGGCAGGGTCTGGGGAGCTGTTTTTT
TRBV6-5	TRBJ1-1	.	.	CASSPRARDTEAFF	TGTGCCAGCAGCCCCCGGGCCAGGGACACTGAAGCTTTCTTT
TRBV5-1	TRBJ2-1	many	.	CASSFSRAGEQFF	TGCGCCAGCAGCTTTAGTCGAGCAGGGGAGCAGTTCTTC
TRBV2	TRBJ2-1	.	.	CASSFQQGGEQFF	TGTGCCAGCAGTTTCCAGCAGGGTGGTGAGCAGTTCTTC
TRBV5-4	TRBJ1-2	few	TRBD1	CASSSDRDRVYLPF	TGTGCCAGCAGCTCGGACCGGGACAGGGTGTATTTGCCTTTC
TRBV20-1	TRBJ1-5	few	.	CSAPDSLKGNQPQHF	TGCAGTGCCCCGGACAGCCTGAAAGGCAATCAGCCCCAGCATTTT
TRBV6-6	TRBJ2-1	.	TRBD2	CASSYSSLAGVYNEQFF	TGTGCCAGCAGTTACTCCTCCCTAGCGGGAGTTTACAATGAGCAGTTCTTC
TRBV6-1	TRBJ2-7	many	.	CASSEPTGIDYEQYF	TGTGCCAGCAGTGAGCCAACAGGGATCGACTACGAGCAGTACTTC
TRBV6-5	TRBJ1-1	.	.	CASSYSGQWLNTEAFF	TGTGCCAGCAGTTACTCGGGACAATGGCTGAACACTGAAGCTTTCTTT
TRBV6-5	TRBJ2-5	many	TRBD1	CATLTGGRETQYF	TGTGCCACCCTGACAGGGGGCAGAGAGACCCAGTACTTC
TRBV4-1	TRBJ2-7	.	TRBD2	CASSQGRLAGERNYEQYF	TGCGCCAGCAGCCAAGGCAGGCTAGCGGGGGAAAGGAACTACGAGCAGTACTTC
TRBV27	TRBJ1-1	.	.	CASNNRGLVLFF	TGTGCCAGCAATAACCGGGGCCTAGTTCTTTTCTTT